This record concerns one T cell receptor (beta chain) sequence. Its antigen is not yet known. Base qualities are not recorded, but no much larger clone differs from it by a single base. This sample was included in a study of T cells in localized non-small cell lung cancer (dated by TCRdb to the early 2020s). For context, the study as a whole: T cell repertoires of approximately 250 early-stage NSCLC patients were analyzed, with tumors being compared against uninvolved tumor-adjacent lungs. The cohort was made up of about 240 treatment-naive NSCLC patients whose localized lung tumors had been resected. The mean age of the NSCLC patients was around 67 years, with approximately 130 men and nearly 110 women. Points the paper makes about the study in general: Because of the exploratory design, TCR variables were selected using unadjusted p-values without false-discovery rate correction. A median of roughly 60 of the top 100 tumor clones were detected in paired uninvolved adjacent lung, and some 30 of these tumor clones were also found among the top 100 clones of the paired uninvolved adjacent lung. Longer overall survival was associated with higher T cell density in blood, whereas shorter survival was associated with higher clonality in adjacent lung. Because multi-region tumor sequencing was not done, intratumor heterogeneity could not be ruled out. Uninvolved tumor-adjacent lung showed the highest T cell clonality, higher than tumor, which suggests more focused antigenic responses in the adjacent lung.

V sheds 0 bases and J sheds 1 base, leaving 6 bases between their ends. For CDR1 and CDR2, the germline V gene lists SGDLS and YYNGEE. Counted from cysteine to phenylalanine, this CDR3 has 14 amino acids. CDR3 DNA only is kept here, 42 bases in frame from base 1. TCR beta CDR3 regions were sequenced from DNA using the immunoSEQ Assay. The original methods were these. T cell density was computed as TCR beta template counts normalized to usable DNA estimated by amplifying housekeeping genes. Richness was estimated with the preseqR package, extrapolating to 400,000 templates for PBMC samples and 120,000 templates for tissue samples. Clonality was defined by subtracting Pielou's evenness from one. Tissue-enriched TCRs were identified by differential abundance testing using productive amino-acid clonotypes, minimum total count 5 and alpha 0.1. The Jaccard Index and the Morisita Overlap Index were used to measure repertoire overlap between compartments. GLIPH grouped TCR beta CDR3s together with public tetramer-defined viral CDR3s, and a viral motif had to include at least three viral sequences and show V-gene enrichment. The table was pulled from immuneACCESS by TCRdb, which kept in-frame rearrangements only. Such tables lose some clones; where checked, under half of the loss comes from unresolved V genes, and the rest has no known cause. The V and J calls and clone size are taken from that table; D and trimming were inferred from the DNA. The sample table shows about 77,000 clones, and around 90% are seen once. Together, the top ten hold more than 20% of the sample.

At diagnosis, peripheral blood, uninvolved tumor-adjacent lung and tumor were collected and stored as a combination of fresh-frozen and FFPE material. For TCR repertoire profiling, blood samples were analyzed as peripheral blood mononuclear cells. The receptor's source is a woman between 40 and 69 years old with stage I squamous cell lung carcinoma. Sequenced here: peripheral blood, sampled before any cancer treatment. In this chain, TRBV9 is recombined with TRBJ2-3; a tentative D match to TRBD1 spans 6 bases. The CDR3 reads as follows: CASSVGQGTDTQYF. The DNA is TGTGCCAGCAGCGTAGGACAGGGCACAGATACGCAGTATTTT.